The clone carrying this TCR beta chain was seen once. What it recognizes is unknown. The PCR employed 60 Vbeta primers together with 13 Jbeta primers. The assay was immunoSEQ multiplex PCR, and TCRdb's table has in-frame clones only and misses some. The table has more than 80,000 clones, approximately 82% seen once; the top ten hold 2.5%. The data were obtained in a study of cytomegalovirus exposure and HLA in healthy donors. Overall study findings and caveats: Usually a TCR sequence was rare, but some public TCRs were found in many donors. The authors considered a cluster of highly shared sequence variants likely to be a sequencing artifact.

All donors participated as healthy donors of bone marrow. From germline, CDR1 is SGHKS and CDR2 YYEKEE (reference sequence). This CDR3 has 13 residues. Trimming took 2 bases from V and 5 from J, leaving 10 bases between them. The sample was PBMCs. The V call is TRBV5-5, the J call TRBJ2-5; a weak D match, TRBD2 (5 bases). This clonotype was sampled from a man aged 35 to 55 in good health and CMV-seronegative. The CDR3 reads CASSFTSWETQYF. In nucleotides, the CDR3 is TGTGCCAGCAGCTTCACTAGTTGGGAGACCCAGTACTTC.